These 19 T cell receptor beta chains came from one sample sequenced in a study of T cells after yellow fever vaccination. TCRdb independently ran MiXCR on the 5' RACE reads; one entry per CDR3 protein. The profile covers some 420,000 distinct CDR3 sequences, with over 15% appearing a single time and 15% to 20% taken by the ten largest. The sample in question was PBMCs, obtained before the yellow fever booster vaccination. Receptor source: a young man who received the YFV17D yellow fever vaccine.

The V and J genes are TRBV5-1 and TRBJ2-1; D is undetermined. The CDR3 extends over 15 amino acids. The germline V gene encodes CDR1 SGHRS and CDR2 YFSETQ. With 0 bases removed from V and 0 bases from J, the gap between germline ends came to 7 bases. CDR3: CASSLGGFSYNEQFF. In DNA, the CDR3 is TGCGCCAGCAGCTTGGGGGGTTTCTCCTACAATGAGCAGTTCTTC.

There are a few counts of this clonotype. The CDR3 spells CSARDRARSYEQYF. The DNA for the CDR3 is TGCAGTGCTAGAGATCGGGCTCGTTCCTACGAGCAGTACTTC. V usage is TRBV20-1 and J usage is TRBJ2-7; no clear D. Germline CDR1 DFQATT, CDR2 SNEGSKA (reference sequence). The V and J ends lost 0 bases and 1 base respectively, with 10 bases between them. This CDR3 region has 14 residues.

V and J are TRBV20-1 and TRBJ2-2; D call uncertain. Per the germline V gene, CDR1 is DFQATT and CDR2 is SNEGSKA (reference sequence). Trimming left V 2 bases short and J 6 bases short, with 13 bases between. CDR3 length equals 14 residues. CDR3 sequence reads: CSARQLSDAGELFF. DNA for the CDR3: TGCAGTGCTAGACAGCTTTCGGACGCCGGGGAGCTGTTTTTT.

V usage is TRBV6-2 or TRBV6-3 and J usage is TRBJ2-3; TRBD2 might be the D (5 bases). This CDR3 comprises 17 residues. Germline CDR1 reads MNHEY; CDR2 reads SVGEGT. V was shortened by 2 bases and J by 2 bases, with 17 bases between the two germline ends. CDR3 DNA sequence: TGTGCCAGCAGTTACGACGGGAAACGGAGTTTCACAGATACGCAGTATTTT. Encoded protein: CASSYDGKRSFTDTQYF.

This clonotype came up many times. The rearrangement links TRBV6-5 to TRBJ1-1; perhaps TRBD1 as D (6 bases). Trimming removed 2 bases from V and 5 bases from J, with 9 bases in between. Germline CDR1 reads MNHEY; CDR2 reads SVGAGI. The CDR3 covers 13 residues. CDR3 sequence (DNA): TGTGCCAGCAGTTACAGTACAGGGACTGAAGCTTTCTTT. Translating it yields CASSYSTGTEAFF.

The V and J genes are TRBV7-2 and TRBJ2-5; 7 bases are shared with TRBD1. This CDR3 has 13 amino acids. CDR1 is SGHTA and CDR2 is FQGNSA in the germline V gene. J lost 4 bases, V lost 4 bases, and 3 bases had no gene match. The CDR3 region is CASSSPGGETQYF. The CDR3 region has the DNA TGTGCCAGCAGCTCTCCAGGGGGAGAGACCCAGTACTTC. Supplemented by reference TRBV7-2 and TRBJ2-5, the full variable domain reads GAGVSQSPSNKVTEKGKDVELRCDPISGHTALYWYRQSLGQGLEFLIYFQGNSAPDKSGLPSDRFSAERTGGSVSTLTIQRTQQEDSAVYLCASSSPGGETQYFGPGTRLLVL.

This chain joins TRBV5-6 and TRBJ2-5, with D possibly being TRBD2 (7 bases). V lost 7 bases to trimming and J lost 6 bases, with 16 bases between them. The CDR3 loop spans 13 amino acids. Germline V gene sequence: CDR1 SGHDT, CDR2 YYEEEE. The chain's CDR3 is CASFWGGQKTQYF. Here the CDR3 DNA reads TGTGCCAGCTTCTGGGGGGGCCAGAAGACCCAGTACTTC.

This clonotype was detected only a few times. The chain couples TRBV9 to TRBJ1-2, with unresolved D. Per the germline V gene, CDR1 is SGDLS and CDR2 is YYNGEE. Trimming pared 3 bases from V and 5 bases from J, leaving 14 bases between. The CDR3 runs to 14 residues. The chain's CDR3 is CASSAVVAAYGYTF. DNA for the CDR3: TGTGCCAGCAGCGCCGTAGTTGCAGCTTATGGCTACACCTTC.

This clonotype was recorded a few times. The chain links TRBV7-2 to TRBJ2-3; D may be TRBD1 or TRBD2 (6 bases each). The CDR3 is 15 residues long. The V end lost 4 bases, the J end lost 2 bases, and 13 bases lay between the germline ends. Germline V gives CDR1 SGHTA, CDR2 FQGNSA. CDR3 nucleotides: TGTGCCAGCAGCTCGCCTTGGGGGGCCACAGATACGCAGTATTTT. Translation gives CASSSPWGATDTQYF.

The V gene is TRBV21-1, the J gene TRBJ2-5; no check of the table's D call, TRBD1, against the DNA was made. TRBV21-1 is a known pseudogene. The CDR3 totals 16 residues. The CDR3 DNA is TGTGCCAGCAGCAGGCAGTCGATCACCCAGGGAGAGACCCAGTACTTC. Translated: CASSRQSITQGETQYF.

This clonotype was seen a few times. The V call is TRBV7-2, the J call TRBJ1-2; D is perhaps TRBD1 (5 bases). The CDR3 loop spans 13 amino acids. Germline assignment: CDR1 SGHTA and CDR2 FQGNSA. Trimming left V 6 bases short and J 4 bases short, with 12 bases between. In DNA form, the CDR3 reads TGTGCCAGCAGTCGAGAGGGGTTCTATGGCTACACCTTC. Its translation is CASSREGFYGYTF.

The CDR3, as DNA: TGTGCCAGCAGCCCCACAGGTTCGCGACAGCCCCAGCATTTT. It specifies CASSPTGSRQPQHF. The rearrangement uses TRBV6-6 and TRBJ1-5, with a tentative D call TRBD1 (5 bases). Trimming stripped 6 bases from V and 7 bases from J, with 16 bases between. This CDR3 is built from 14 residues. In germline, CDR1 is MNHNY, CDR2 SVGAGI (reference sequence).

The chain employs TRBV12-5 and TRBJ1-1; tentatively, D is TRBD1 (5 bases). This CDR3 region has 15 residues. The V and J ends lost 6 bases and 0 bases respectively, with 14 bases between them. Germline V lookup: CDR1 LGHNT, CDR2 FRNRAP. The CDR3 spells CASGLPRGLNTEAFF. Here the CDR3 DNA reads TGTGCTAGTGGGTTGCCGCGGGGCCTGAACACTGAAGCTTTCTTT.

The rearrangement uses TRBV5-1 and TRBJ1-2; TRBD1 matches 9 bases. The CDR3 has 15 amino acids. Germline assignment: CDR1 SGHRS and CDR2 YFSETQ. Losses at the gene ends were 2 bases for V and 6 bases for J; bases not matched to a gene: 8. The CDR3 is CASSFGQGTDDGYTF. DNA for the CDR3: TGCGCCAGCAGCTTCGGACAGGGGACTGATGATGGCTACACCTTC.

A word on this clonotype: At one of its ends the junction is not consistent with the germline gene, which may arise from a read error. This chain connects TRBV4-1 to TRBJ1-1; maybe TRBD1 (5 bases). This CDR3 is built from 14 residues. Germline lookup yields CDR1 MGHRA and CDR2 YSYEKL. Here the CDR3 reads CASGQGLLNTEAFF. DNA of the CDR3: TGCGCCAGCGGCCAGGGACTGTTGAACACTGAAGCTTTCTTT.

This clonotype has a handful of counts. V and J are TRBV7-6 and TRBJ2-7; 10 bases line up with TRBD2. The germline CDR1 and CDR2 sequences are SGHVS and FNYEAQ. The CDR3 totals 14 residues. Germline trimming cut 5 bases from V and 6 bases from J; bases unmatched to any gene: 7. CDR3 residues: CASSTGTSAREQYF. The CDR3 nucleotides read TGTGCCAGCAGCACCGGGACTAGCGCCCGCGAGCAGTACTTC.

This clonotype was detected a few times. This sequence joins TRBV24-1 and TRBJ2-1, with TRBD2 identical over 9 bases. Germline CDR1 is KGHDR and CDR2 is SFDVKD. J was trimmed by 10 bases and V by 2 bases; bases with no gene match: 8. The CDR3 is 15 residues long. DNA of the CDR3: TGTGCCACCAGTGATTACAGCGGGGGGTCCCCCGAGCAGTTCTTC. Translation: CATSDYSGGSPEQFF.

The chain joins TRBV5-1 to TRBJ2-2, with D tentatively TRBD1 or TRBD2 (5 bases each). This CDR3 comprises 15 residues. V gave up 2 bases and J gave up 2 bases, with 10 bases separating them. The V gene's germline CDR1 is SGHRS and CDR2 YFSETQ. CDR3 protein: CASSFTGANTGELFF. The CDR3 bases are TGCGCCAGCAGCTTTACCGGGGCCAACACCGGGGAGCTGTTTTTT. The complete variable domain, with remaining parts taken from reference TRBV5-1 and TRBJ2-2, reads KAGVTQTPRYLIKTRGQQVTLSCSPISGHRSVSWYQQTPGQGLQFLFEYFSETQRNKGNFPGRFSGRQFSNSRSEMNVSTLELGDSALYLCASSFTGANTGELFFGEGSRLTVL.

This clonotype was counted only a few times. The chain couples TRBV6-6 to TRBJ2-1; D is unclear. This CDR3 is built from 14 residues. V lost 5 bases, J lost 1 base, and 9 bases lay in between. CDR1 is MNHNY, CDR2 SVGAGI, per germline (reference sequence). In nucleotides, the CDR3 is TGTGCCAGCAGTCCGTCCCGGTCCTACAATGAGCAGTTCTTC. Translation gives CASSPSRSYNEQFF.